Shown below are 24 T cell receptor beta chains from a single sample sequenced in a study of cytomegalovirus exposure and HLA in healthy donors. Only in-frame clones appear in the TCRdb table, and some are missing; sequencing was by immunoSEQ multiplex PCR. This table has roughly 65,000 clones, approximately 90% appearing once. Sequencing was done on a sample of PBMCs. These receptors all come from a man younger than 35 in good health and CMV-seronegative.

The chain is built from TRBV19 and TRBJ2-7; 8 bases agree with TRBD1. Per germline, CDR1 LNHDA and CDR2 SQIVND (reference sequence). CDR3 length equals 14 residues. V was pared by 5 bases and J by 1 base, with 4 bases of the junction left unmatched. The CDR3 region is CASSFGTGSYEQYF. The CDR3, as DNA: TGTGCCAGTAGTTTCGGGACAGGTTCCTACGAGCAGTACTTC.

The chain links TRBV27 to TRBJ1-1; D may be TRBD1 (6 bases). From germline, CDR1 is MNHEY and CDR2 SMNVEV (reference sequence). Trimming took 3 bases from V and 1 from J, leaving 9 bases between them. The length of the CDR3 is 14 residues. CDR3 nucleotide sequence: TGTGCCAGCAGTTTTGACAGGTCGAACACTGAAGCTTTCTTT. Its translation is CASSFDRSNTEAFF.

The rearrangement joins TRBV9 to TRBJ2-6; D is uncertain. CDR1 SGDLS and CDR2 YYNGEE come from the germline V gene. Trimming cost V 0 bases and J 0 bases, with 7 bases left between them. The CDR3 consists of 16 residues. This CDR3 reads CASSVARSSGANVLTF. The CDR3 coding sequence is TGTGCCAGCAGCGTAGCTAGGAGCTCTGGGGCCAACGTCCTGACTTTC.

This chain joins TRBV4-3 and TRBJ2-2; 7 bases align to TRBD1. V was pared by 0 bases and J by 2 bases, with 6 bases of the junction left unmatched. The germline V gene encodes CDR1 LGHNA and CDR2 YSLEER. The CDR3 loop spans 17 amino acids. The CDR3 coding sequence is TGCGCCAGCAGCCAAGATCTCGACAGGGACAACACCGGGGAGCTGTTTTTT. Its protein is CASSQDLDRDNTGELFF.

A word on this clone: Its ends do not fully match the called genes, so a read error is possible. In DNA form, the CDR3 reads TGTGCTAGCAGCGCGCAAACAGGGGGCAAAACCGGGGAGCTGTTTTTT. Amino acid sequence: CASSAQTGGKTGELFF. The chain is built from TRBV7-7 and TRBJ2-2, with TRBD1 matching 9 bases. This CDR3 is built from 16 residues. Germline V lookup: CDR1 SSHAT, CDR2 FNYEAQ (reference sequence).

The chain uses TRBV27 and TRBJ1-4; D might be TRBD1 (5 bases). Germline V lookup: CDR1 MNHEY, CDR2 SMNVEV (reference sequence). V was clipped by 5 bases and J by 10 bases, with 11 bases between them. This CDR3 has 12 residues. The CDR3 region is CASSGGLGKLFF. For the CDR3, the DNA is TGTGCCAGCAGTGGGGGACTTGGAAAACTGTTTTTT.

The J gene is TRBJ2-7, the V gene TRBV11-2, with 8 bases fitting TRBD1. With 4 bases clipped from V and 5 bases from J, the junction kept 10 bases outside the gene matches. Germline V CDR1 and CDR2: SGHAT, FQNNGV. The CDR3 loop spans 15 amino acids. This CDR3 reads CASSSRGTGQDEQYF. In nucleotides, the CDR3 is TGTGCCAGCAGCTCTAGGGGGACAGGACAGGACGAGCAGTACTTC.

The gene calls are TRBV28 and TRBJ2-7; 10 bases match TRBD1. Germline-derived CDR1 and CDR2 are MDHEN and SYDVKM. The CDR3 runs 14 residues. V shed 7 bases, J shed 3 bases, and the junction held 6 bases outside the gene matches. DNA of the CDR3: TGTGCCAGCACCACGGGACAGGGGATCTACGAGCAGTACTTC. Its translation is CASTTGQGIYEQYF.

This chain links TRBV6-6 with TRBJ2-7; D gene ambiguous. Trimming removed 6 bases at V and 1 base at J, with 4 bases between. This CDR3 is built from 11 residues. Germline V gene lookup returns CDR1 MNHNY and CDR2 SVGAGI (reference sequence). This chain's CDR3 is CASRRSYEQYF. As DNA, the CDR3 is TGTGCCAGCAGGAGATCCTACGAGCAGTACTTC.

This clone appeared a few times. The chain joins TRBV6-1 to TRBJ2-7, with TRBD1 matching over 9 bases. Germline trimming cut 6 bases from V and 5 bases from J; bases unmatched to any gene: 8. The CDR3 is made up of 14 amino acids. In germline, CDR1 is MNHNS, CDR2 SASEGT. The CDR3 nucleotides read TGTGCCAGCAGCGAGGGGACAGGGTCGGACGAGCAGTACTTC. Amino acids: CASSEGTGSDEQYF.

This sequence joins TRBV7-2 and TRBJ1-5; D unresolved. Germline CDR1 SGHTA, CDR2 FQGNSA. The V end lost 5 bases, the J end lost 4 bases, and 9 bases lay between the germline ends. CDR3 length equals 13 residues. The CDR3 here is CASSQTRNQPQHF. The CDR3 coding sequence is TGTGCCAGCAGCCAGACAAGGAATCAGCCCCAGCATTTT.

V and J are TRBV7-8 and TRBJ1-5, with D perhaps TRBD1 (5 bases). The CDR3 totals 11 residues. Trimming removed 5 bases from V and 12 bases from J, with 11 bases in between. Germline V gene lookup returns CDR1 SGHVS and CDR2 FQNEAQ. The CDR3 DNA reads TGTGCCAGCAGCGCCGACAGATACCAGCATTTT. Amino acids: CASSADRYQHF. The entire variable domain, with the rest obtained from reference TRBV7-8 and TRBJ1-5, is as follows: GAGVSQSPRYKVAKRGQDVALRCDPISGHVSLFWYQQALGQGPEFLTYFQNEAQLDKSGLPSDRFFAERPEGSVSTLKIQRTQQEDSAVYLCASSADRYQHFGDGTRLSIL.

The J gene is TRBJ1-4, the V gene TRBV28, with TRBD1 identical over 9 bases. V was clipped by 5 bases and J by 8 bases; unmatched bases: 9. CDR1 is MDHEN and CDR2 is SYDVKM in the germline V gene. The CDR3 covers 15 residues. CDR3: CASSMGDRDVEKLFF. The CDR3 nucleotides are TGTGCCAGCAGTATGGGGGACAGGGATGTAGAAAAACTGTTTTTT.

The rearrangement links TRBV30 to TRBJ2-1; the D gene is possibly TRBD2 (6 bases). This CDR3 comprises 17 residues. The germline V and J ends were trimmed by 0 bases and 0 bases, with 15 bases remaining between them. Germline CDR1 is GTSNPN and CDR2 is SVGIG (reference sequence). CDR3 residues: CAWSVRAGRVSYNEQFF. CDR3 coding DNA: TGTGCCTGGAGTGTAAGAGCGGGCCGGGTCTCCTACAATGAGCAGTTCTTC.

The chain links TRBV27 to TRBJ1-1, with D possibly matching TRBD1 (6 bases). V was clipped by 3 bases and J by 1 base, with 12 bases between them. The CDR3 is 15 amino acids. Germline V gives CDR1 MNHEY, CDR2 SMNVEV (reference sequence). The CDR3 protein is CASSLGGGPNTEAFF. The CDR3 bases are TGTGCCAGCAGTTTGGGAGGGGGACCGAACACTGAAGCTTTCTTT.

As DNA, the CDR3 is TGTGCCAGCAGCGTTAGCGGTTCGAGCTCCTACGAGCAGTACTTC. This encodes CASSVSGSSSYEQYF. The chain carries TRBV6-1 and TRBJ2-7; possible D gene TRBD2, 6 bases. Deletions cut 6 bases from V and 0 bases from J, with 15 bases between. The germline V gene has CDR1 MNHNS and CDR2 SASEGT. The CDR3 has 15 amino acids.

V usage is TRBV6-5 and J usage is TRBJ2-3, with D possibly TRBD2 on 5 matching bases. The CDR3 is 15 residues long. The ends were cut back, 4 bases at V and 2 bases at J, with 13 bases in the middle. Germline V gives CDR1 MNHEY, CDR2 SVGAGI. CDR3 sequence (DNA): TGTGCCAGCAGTTCCCGGGGTCTGGCCACAGATACGCAGTATTTT. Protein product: CASSSRGLATDTQYF.

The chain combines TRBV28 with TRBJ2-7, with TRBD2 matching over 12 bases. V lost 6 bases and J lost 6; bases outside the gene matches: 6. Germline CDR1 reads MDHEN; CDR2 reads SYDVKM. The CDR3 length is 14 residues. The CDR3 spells CASSSGTSGLEQYF. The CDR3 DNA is TGTGCCAGCAGCTCCGGGACTAGCGGGCTCGAGCAGTACTTC.

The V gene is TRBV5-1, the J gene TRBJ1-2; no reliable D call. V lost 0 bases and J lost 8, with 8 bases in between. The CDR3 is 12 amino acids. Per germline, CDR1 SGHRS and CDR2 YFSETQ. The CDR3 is CASSLDGLGYTF. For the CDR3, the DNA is TGCGCCAGCAGCTTGGACGGACTGGGCTACACCTTC.

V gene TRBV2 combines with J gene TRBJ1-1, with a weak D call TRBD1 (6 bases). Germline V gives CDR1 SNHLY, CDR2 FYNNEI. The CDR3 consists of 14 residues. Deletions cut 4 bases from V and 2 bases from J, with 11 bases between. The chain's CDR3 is CASSGQGHNTEAFF. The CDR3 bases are TGTGCCAGCAGTGGCCAGGGGCATAACACTGAAGCTTTCTTT.

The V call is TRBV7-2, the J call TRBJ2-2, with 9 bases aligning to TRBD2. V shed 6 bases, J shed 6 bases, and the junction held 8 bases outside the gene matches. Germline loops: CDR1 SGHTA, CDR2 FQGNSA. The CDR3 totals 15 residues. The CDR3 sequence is CASRTGQREAGELFF. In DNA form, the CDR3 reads TGTGCCAGCAGAACGGGACAGCGGGAGGCCGGGGAGCTGTTTTTT.

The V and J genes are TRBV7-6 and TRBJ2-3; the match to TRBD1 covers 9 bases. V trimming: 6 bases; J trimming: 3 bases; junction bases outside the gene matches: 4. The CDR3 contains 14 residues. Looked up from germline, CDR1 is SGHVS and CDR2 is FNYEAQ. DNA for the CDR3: TGTGCCAGCAGTCCGGGACAGGGTACAGATACGCAGTATTTT. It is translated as CASSPGQGTDTQYF.

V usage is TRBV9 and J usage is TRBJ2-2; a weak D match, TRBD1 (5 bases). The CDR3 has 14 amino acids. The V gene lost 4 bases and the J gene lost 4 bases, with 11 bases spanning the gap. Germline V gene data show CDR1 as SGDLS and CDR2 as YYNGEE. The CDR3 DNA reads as TGTGCCAGCAGCCCAGACAGCCGCACCGGGGAGCTGTTTTTT. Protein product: CASSPDSRTGELFF.

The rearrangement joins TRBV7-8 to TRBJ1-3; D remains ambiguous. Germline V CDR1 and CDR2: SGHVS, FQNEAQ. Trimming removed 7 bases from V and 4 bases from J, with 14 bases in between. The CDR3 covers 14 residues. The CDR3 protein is CASTIGVYGNTIYF. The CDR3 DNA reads TGTGCCAGCACCATAGGAGTGTACGGAAACACCATATATTTT.